A single sample is the source of the 20 T cell receptor beta chains below, sequenced in a study of metastatic and nonmetastatic thyroid tumors. Ahead of thyroid surgery, no patient had received treatment of any kind. TCRdb re-called the PCR reads through MiXCR. The sample gives roughly 8,400 clones, approximately 32% of which show up once; roughly 10% is in the top ten. Sequences were obtained from tumor tissue. Receptors originate from a female donor with papillary thyroid cancer or a benign thyroid nodule (not recorded which). Some clones in this sample may be carry-over from other donors' samples.

The chain couples TRBV18 to TRBJ1-6; D is unresolved. CDR3 length equals 13 residues. V gave up 6 bases and J gave up 8 bases, with 11 bases separating them. The V gene's germline CDR1 is KGHSH and CDR2 LQKENI. CDR3 region: CASSQEAHSPLHF. DNA for the CDR3: TGTGCCAGCTCGCAGGAGGCCCATTCACCCCTCCACTTT.

This clone was found a few times. This chain connects TRBV24-1 to TRBJ2-1; 10 bases match TRBD2. The CDR3 is made up of 16 amino acids. Per the germline V gene, CDR1 is KGHDR and CDR2 is SFDVKD. J lost 6 bases, V lost 4 bases, and 8 bases had no gene match. The CDR3 is CATSDHLAGVANEQFF. In nucleotides, the CDR3 is TGTGCCACCAGTGACCATCTAGCGGGAGTCGCCAATGAGCAGTTCTTC.

In its sample, this clone ranks as medium-sized. V is TRBV6-2 or TRBV6-3 and J is TRBJ1-1; maybe TRBD1 (5 bases). There are 13 residues in the CDR3. Per the germline V gene, CDR1 is MNHEY and CDR2 is SVGEGT. V was clipped by 0 bases and J by 7 bases, with 9 bases between them. The CDR3 bases are TGTGCCAGCAGTTACTCAGGGGCCGGTGAAGCTTTCTTT. Amino acid sequence: CASSYSGAGEAFF.

Written as DNA, the CDR3 is TGTGCCACCAGCAGAGCCAGGGCGGACAACTATGGCTACACCTTC. Residues: CATSRARADNYGYTF. The chain has TRBV15 and TRBJ1-2; a possible D gene is TRBD1 (5 bases). Trimming shortened V by 1 base and J by 2 bases, and 11 bases separated the two germline ends. CDR1 and CDR2 from the germline V gene are LNHNV and YYDKDF (reference sequence). CDR3 size: 15 residues. Filled out from reference TRBV15 and TRBJ1-2, the complete variable domain reads DAMVIQNPRYQVTQFGKPVTLSCSQTLNHNVMYWYQQKSSQAPKLLFHYYDKDFNNEADTPDNFQSRRPNTSFCFLDIRSPGLGDTAMYLCATSRARADNYGYTFGSGTRLTVV.

V usage is TRBV3-1 and J usage is TRBJ2-7, with D unclear. Germline CDR1 is LGHDT and CDR2 is YNNKEL (reference sequence). V gave up 1 base and J gave up 3 bases, with 10 bases separating them. This CDR3 has 14 amino acids. CDR3 in amino acids: CASSQGGSGYEQYF. DNA for the CDR3: TGTGCCAGCAGCCAAGGCGGTTCGGGCTACGAGCAGTACTTC.

The J gene is TRBJ2-7, the V gene TRBV6-1; tentatively, D is TRBD2 (5 bases). CDR1 and CDR2 from the germline V gene are MNHNS and SASEGT. The CDR3 consists of 19 residues. V was trimmed by 0 bases and J by 5 bases, leaving 26 bases between them. The CDR3 DNA is TGTGCCAGCAGTGAAGCCTTCCCTGGGGATAGCGCGAGCTTCCACGAGCAGTACTTC. This sequence encodes CASSEAFPGDSASFHEQYF.

The chain combines TRBV20-1 with TRBJ2-3; D gene ambiguous. Trimming took off 6 bases at V and 1 base at J, with 14 bases between the two ends. The CDR3 consists of 14 residues. CDR1 is DFQATT, CDR2 SNEGSKA, per germline (reference sequence). The DNA for the CDR3 is TGCAGTGCCGTCGTGGGGATGGGCACAGATACGCAGTATTTT. It yields the protein CSAVVGMGTDTQYF.

In this sample, this clone is large. The rearrangement joins TRBV28 to TRBJ2-7; 7 bases are a match to TRBD2. The CDR3 is made up of 15 amino acids. Trimming took 9 bases from V and 0 from J; bases not matched to a gene: 11. Germline assignment: CDR1 MDHEN and CDR2 SYDVKM. The CDR3 DNA reads TGTGCCAGTCATAGGGAGGGGAGGCTCTCCTACGAGCAGTACTTC. Encoded protein: CASHREGRLSYEQYF.

This clone was observed at least ten times. A much larger clone differs from this one at a single base, so this may be a read error. V and J are TRBV6-1 and TRBJ2-6, with D possibly TRBD1 on 5 matching bases. The CDR3 runs to 15 residues. Germline values: CDR1 MNHNS, CDR2 SASEGT. CDR3 nucleotide sequence: TGTGCCAGCAGTGAAGCAGGCTCTGGGGCCAGCGTCCTGACTTTC. It is translated as CASSEAGSGASVLTF.

With regard to this clone: A read error may produce the germline difference seen at one junction end. The J gene is TRBJ2-1, the V gene TRBV2; tentatively, D is TRBD1 (6 bases). The germline V gene encodes CDR1 SNHLY and CDR2 FYNNEI. The CDR3 runs to 15 residues. In DNA, the CDR3 is TGTGCCAGCAGTGAAGAGGGACATGGGTACAATGAGCAGTTATTC. Its translation is CASSEEGHGYNEQLF.

V usage is TRBV20-1 and J usage is TRBJ1-2; 9 bases match TRBD1. CDR1 is DFQATT and CDR2 is SNEGSKA in the germline V gene (reference sequence). The ends lost 6 bases at V and 2 bases at J; junction bases unmatched: 7. The CDR3 has 14 residues. CDR3: CSATGTGLNYGYTF. The CDR3 coding sequence is TGCAGTGCCACGGGGACAGGGTTAAACTATGGCTACACCTTC.

By share, this clone counts as medium-sized. V gene TRBV12-3 or TRBV12-4 combines with J gene TRBJ2-3; D ambiguous. Trimming took 5 bases from V and 6 from J, leaving 12 bases between them. This CDR3 is 13 amino acids long. CDR3 region: CASSQAFLDTQYF. The CDR3 DNA is TGTGCCAGCAGTCAAGCCTTCTTGGATACGCAGTATTTT.

The rearrangement uses TRBV18 and TRBJ2-3; D gene uncertain. V was pared by 2 bases and J by 1 base, with 7 bases between. Germline V lookup: CDR1 KGHSH, CDR2 LQKENI. The CDR3 loop spans 14 amino acids. CDR3 sequence (DNA): TGTGCCAGCTCACCAGGACGGGGCACAGATACGCAGTATTTT. It codes for CASSPGRGTDTQYF.

This clone was seen repeatedly, ten times or more. V is TRBV7-8 and J is TRBJ2-2; 8 nucleotides agree with TRBD2. J lost 3 bases, V lost 7 bases, and 10 bases had no gene match. Germline V gives CDR1 SGHVS, CDR2 FQNEAQ. This CDR3 comprises 16 residues. CDR3 amino acids: CASTYLGLVYTGELFF. In DNA, the CDR3 is TGTGCCAGCACCTACCTGGGACTAGTGTACACCGGGGAGCTGTTTTTT.

This clone was detected many times. This same CDR3 is encoded by further DNA sequences in the sample. This chain connects TRBV3-1 to TRBJ2-5; 8 bases are shared with TRBD2. This CDR3 region has 14 residues. CDR1 and CDR2 (germline): LGHDT, YNNKEL (reference sequence). V lost 4 bases to trimming and J lost 5 bases; unmatched junction nucleotides: 6. CDR3 DNA: TGTGCCAGCAGCCGCGGGAGGCGCGTCGAGACCCAGTACTTC. It encodes CASSRGRRVETQYF.

To note about this clone: Other nucleotide sequences in the sample specify the same CDR3. J is TRBJ2-3 and V is TRBV15; tentative D call: TRBD2 (7 bases). CDR1 and CDR2 (germline): LNHNV, YYDKDF (reference sequence). The V gene lost 0 bases and the J gene lost 0 bases, with 22 bases spanning the gap. The CDR3 totals 20 residues. The CDR3 is CATSREGGAGGITSTDTQYF. The CDR3 bases are TGTGCCACCAGCAGAGAAGGGGGGGCTGGAGGGATTACTAGCACAGATACGCAGTATTTT.

By sample fraction, this clone is medium-sized (0.01 to 0.1%). The rearrangement uses TRBV9 and TRBJ2-5, with 9 positions matching TRBD2. The CDR3 runs 18 residues. V gave up 0 bases and J gave up 2 bases; unmatched junction bases: 11. Looked up from germline, CDR1 is SGDLS and CDR2 is YYNGEE. Here the CDR3 DNA reads TGTGCCAGCAGCGTAGGTGATAGCGGGAGTCCCTATCAAGAGACCCAGTACTTC. This encodes CASSVGDSGSPYQETQYF. Full variable domain (remainder filled in from reference TRBV9 and TRBJ2-5): DSGVTQTPKHLITATGQRVTLRCSPRSGDLSVYWYQQSLDQGLQFLIQYYNGEERAKGNILERFSAQQFPDLHSELNLSSLELGDSALYFCASSVGDSGSPYQETQYFGPGTRLLVL.

By share, this clone counts as medium-sized (0.01 to 0.1%). The same CDR3 can be traced to other DNA sequences in this sample. This chain joins TRBV2 and TRBJ1-4; D remains ambiguous. Deletions cut 10 bases from V and 1 base from J, with 10 bases between. The CDR3 totals 13 residues. CDR1 SNHLY and CDR2 FYNNEI come from the germline V gene. The CDR3 bases are TGTGCCACCGGAGGTGGAACTAATGAAAAACTGTTTTTT. This encodes CATGGGTNEKLFF.

CDR3 amino acids: CAWGTGVGYTF. Here the CDR3 DNA reads TGTGCCTGGGGGACAGGGGTTGGCTACACCTTC. This chain joins TRBV30 and TRBJ1-2; 10 bases fit TRBD1. The CDR3 has 11 amino acids. The germline V gene has CDR1 GTSNPN and CDR2 SVGIG (reference sequence). The junction had 1 base not matched to a gene; V was cut back by 5 bases and J by 7 bases.

This chain uses TRBV5-6 with TRBJ2-7, with TRBD1 identical over 8 bases. The CDR3 loop spans 14 amino acids. Losses at the gene ends were 9 bases for V and 0 bases for J; bases not matched to a gene: 8. In germline, CDR1 is SGHDT, CDR2 YYEEEE. In DNA form, the CDR3 reads TGTGCCACCCATCGGACAGGGCGCTCCTACGAGCAGTACTTC. This encodes CATHRTGRSYEQYF.